One and the same sample provided the 27 T cell receptor beta chains below, sequenced in a study of T cell repertoires in cytomegalovirus infection (dated by TCRdb to about 2019). Sequencing relied on an Illumina HiSeq 1500. Through fastp at Q25 and MiXCR, TCRdb rebuilt clones from the public reads, retaining in-frame beta chains. Records with the same CDR3 protein are collapsed into one entry carrying the most frequent genes and DNA. The sample includes fewer than 950,000 distinct CDR3 sequences, with 32% observed a single time. The biggest ten clones account for 9.5% to 15% of the sample. Their specific antigens are unknown. What the treatment or condition label conveys for this sample: in vitro stimulation with specific CMV peptide epitopes to enrich CMV-specific T cells. Sequencing used cultured CD8+ T cells from PBMCs, obtained from culture after CMV antigen stimulation. Receptor source: a human donor in good health (CMV status not recorded). Some clones in this sample may be carry-over from other donors' samples.

CDR3 DNA sequence: TGTGCCAGCAGCCCCCAAGGAACTAGCGGGGGGGCTAGGCAGTTCTTC. This sequence encodes CASSPQGTSGGARQFF. The chain combines TRBV3-1 with TRBJ2-1; TRBD2 matches 13 bases. After removal of 4 bases from V and 12 bases from J, the junction contained 12 bases not matched to a gene. This CDR3 contains 16 residues. Germline V gives CDR1 LGHDT, CDR2 YNNKEL (reference sequence).

This chain joins TRBV7-9 and TRBJ2-7, with 8 bases matching TRBD1. V dropped 3 bases and J dropped 13; count of bases not matched to a gene: 5. The CDR3 spans 11 residues. Germline CDR1 SEHNR, CDR2 FQNEAQ (reference sequence). The CDR3 protein is CASSLTGTGYF. For the CDR3, the DNA is TGTGCCAGCAGCTTGACCGGGACAGGTTACTTC.

The chain links TRBV5-4 to TRBJ1-1, with TRBD1 matching 7 bases. Trimming removed 4 bases from V and 7 bases from J; junction bases left unmatched: 7. There are 13 residues in the CDR3. In germline, CDR1 is SGHNT, CDR2 YYREEE (reference sequence). The CDR3 DNA reads TGTGCCAGCAGCAGGCGGGGGGACAGTGAAGCTTTCTTT. Amino acid sequence: CASSRRGDSEAFF.

This clonotype was seen a handful of times. The genes are TRBV6-2 or TRBV6-3 and TRBJ1-4; D is unresolved. This CDR3 is built from 14 residues. V was shortened by 7 bases and J by 8 bases, with 17 bases between the two germline ends. Per the germline V gene, CDR1 is MNHEY and CDR2 is SVGEGT. CDR3 residues: CASNTKGIKEKLFF. Written as DNA, the CDR3 is TGTGCCAGCAACACCAAGGGTATCAAAGAAAAACTGTTTTTT.

This clonotype appeared a single time. The V call is TRBV20-1, the J call TRBJ2-3, with D possibly being TRBD1 (5 bases). The germline V and J ends were trimmed by 8 bases and 7 bases, with 13 bases remaining between them. The CDR3 extends over 11 amino acids. Germline V gives CDR1 DFQATT, CDR2 SNEGSKA (reference sequence). The DNA for the CDR3 is TGCAGTACAGGAGAGTTAAATACGCAGTATTTT. Protein sequence: CSTGELNTQYF.

Turning to this clonotype: Its ends do not fully match the called genes, so a read error is possible. This sequence joins TRBV7-9 and TRBJ1-2; D gene ambiguous. From germline, CDR1 is SEHNR and CDR2 FQNEAQ (reference sequence). CDR3 length: 17 residues. This chain's CDR3 is CDSSLALSFSGDYGYTF. CDR3 in DNA: TGTGACAGCAGCTTAGCGCTTTCGTTCTCCGGGGACTATGGCTACACCTTC.

Worth noting for this clonotype: The junction departs from the called germline gene at one end, perhaps through a read error. The chain uses TRBV7-6 and TRBJ2-5, with D possibly TRBD2 on 6 matching bases. Germline V gives CDR1 SGHVS, CDR2 FNYEAQ. The CDR3 has 12 amino acids. The CDR3 is CASRDRGETRYF. The CDR3 DNA reads as TGTGCCAGCAGGGACCGCGGGGAGACCCGGTACTTC.

This CDR3 reads CASSELGQGASKAFF. In nucleotides, the CDR3 is TGTGCCAGCAGTGAGTTAGGACAGGGGGCGTCTAAAGCTTTCTTT. The chain combines TRBV2 with TRBJ1-1; the match to TRBD1 covers 11 bases. Germline-derived CDR1 and CDR2 are SNHLY and FYNNEI. With V trimmed by 3 bases and J by 9 bases, 9 bases remained unmatched. The CDR3 totals 15 residues.

The chain combines TRBV6-2 or TRBV6-3 with TRBJ2-1; 7 bases agree with TRBD2. Germline values: CDR1 MNHEY, CDR2 SVGEGT. Trimming took 4 bases from V and 6 from J; bases not matched to a gene: 3. The CDR3 consists of 13 residues. The DNA for the CDR3 is TGTGCCAGCAGTTTCCTAGCGGTCAATGAGCAGTTCTTC. As protein: CASSFLAVNEQFF.

V and J are TRBV4-1 and TRBJ2-1; no clear D. This CDR3 has 14 residues. V was trimmed by 3 bases and J by 3 bases, leaving 9 bases between them. From germline, CDR1 is MGHRA and CDR2 YSYEKL. DNA for the CDR3: TGCGCCAGCAGCCACCTAGACAACTACAATGAGCAGTTCTTC. The encoded protein is CASSHLDNYNEQFF.

V gene TRBV23-1 combines with J gene TRBJ1-2; no clear D gene. TRBV23-1 is an open reading frame, and its role is uncertain. This CDR3 is 14 amino acids long. V lost 7 bases to trimming and J lost 8 bases, with 20 bases between them. The CDR3 is CASNDSLGPRGYTF. The CDR3, as DNA: TGCGCCAGCAATGATTCACTAGGGCCGCGAGGCTACACCTTC.

The V and J genes are TRBV9 and TRBJ2-1, with 12 nucleotides matching TRBD2. The CDR3 has 16 amino acids. Germline loops: CDR1 SGDLS, CDR2 YYNGEE. Trimming at V came to 4 bases and at J to 7 bases, leaving 9 bases not matched to a gene. CDR3 residues: CASSSPASGGGNEQFF. The DNA of the CDR3 is TGTGCCAGCAGCTCCCCGGCTAGCGGGGGGGGGAATGAGCAGTTCTTC.

This clonotype has a handful of counts. J is TRBJ2-7 and V is TRBV6-5; TRBD2 is a possible D gene (5 bases). V dropped 2 bases and J dropped 1 base, with 9 bases sitting between them. The CDR3 consists of 14 residues. Germline loops: CDR1 MNHEY, CDR2 SVGAGI. CDR3 in amino acids: CASSYGGPSYEQYF. The CDR3 coding sequence is TGTGCCAGCAGTTACGGAGGACCGTCCTACGAGCAGTACTTC.

CDR3 sequence (DNA): TGTGCCAGCAGTCCCCGGGACAGGGGCGAAAAACTGTTTTTT. Translating gives CASSPRDRGEKLFF. The genes are TRBV27 and TRBJ1-4; 10 bases line up with TRBD1. This CDR3 is 14 amino acids long. V shed 5 bases, J shed 8 bases, and the junction held 5 bases outside the gene matches. Looked up from germline, CDR1 is MNHEY and CDR2 is SMNVEV (reference sequence). Full variable domain (missing parts from reference TRBV27 and TRBJ1-4): EAQVTQNPRYLITVTGKKLTVTCSQNMNHEYMSWYRQDPGLGLRQIYYSMNVEVTDKGDVPEGYKVSRKEKRNFPLILESPSPNQTSLYFCASSPRDRGEKLFFGSGTQLSVL.

This clonotype has just a few counts. The rearrangement joins TRBV6-2 or TRBV6-3 to TRBJ1-5; D might be TRBD1 (5 bases). CDR3 length: 15 amino acids. CDR1 is MNHEY, CDR2 SVGEGT, per germline. Trimming cost V 6 bases and J 2 bases, with 14 bases left between them. The CDR3 nucleotides are TGTGCCAGCAGGGGGACCTTTGGTGGCAATCAGCCCCAGCATTTT. This translates into CASRGTFGGNQPQHF.

This clonotype was recorded a few times. The CDR3 here is CASSLLPGQGPMDTEAFF. Written as DNA, the CDR3 is TGTGCCAGCAGTTTATTGCCGGGACAGGGGCCTATGGACACTGAAGCTTTCTTT. The chain links TRBV28 to TRBJ1-1, with 10 bases lining up with TRBD1. With 1 base clipped from V and 3 bases from J, the junction kept 11 bases outside the gene matches. The CDR3 length is 18 residues. Germline assignment: CDR1 MDHEN and CDR2 SYDVKM.

This clonotype occurred a few times. The chain joins TRBV13 to TRBJ2-5, with 7 nucleotides matching TRBD2. CDR3 length: 14 amino acids. Germline V gene lookup returns CDR1 PRHDT and CDR2 FYEKMQ (reference sequence). V shed 4 bases and J 5 bases; nucleotides not matched to a gene: 7. DNA of the CDR3: TGTGCCAGCAGCTCGCGGGGGTGGAGGGAGACCCAGTACTTC. Translating gives CASSSRGWRETQYF.

Points on this clonotype: A much larger clone differs by one base, so this may be a read error. This sequence joins TRBV7-6 and TRBJ2-5; the D is unclear. There are 15 residues in the CDR3. Germline V gene lookup returns CDR1 SGHVS and CDR2 FNYEAQ. CDR3 DNA: TGTGCCAGCAGCTGGTGGTCGGCAAGGAAGGAGAACCAGTACTTC. As protein: CASSWWSARKENQYF.

This chain uses TRBV27 with TRBJ2-1; D uncertain. V was cut by 9 bases and J by 5 bases, with 14 bases left in between. CDR3 length equals 13 residues. Germline lookup yields CDR1 MNHEY and CDR2 SMNVEV (reference sequence). Here the CDR3 reads CASSPTPNNEQFF. Here the CDR3 DNA reads TGTGCCAGTAGTCCCACGCCTAACAATGAGCAGTTCTTC.

This clonotype was seen a single time. The junction does not match germline at one end; this may be a read error. The chain joins TRBV6-6 to TRBJ2-1, with D perhaps matching TRBD2 (6 bases). Germline V gives CDR1 MNHNY, CDR2 SVGAGI (reference sequence). This CDR3 comprises 12 residues. The CDR3 protein is CTSGPLWNEQFF. CDR3 nucleotide sequence: TGTACCAGCGGGCCCCTGTGGAATGAGCAGTTCTTC.

This clonotype was detected a few times. This chain uses TRBV6-6 with TRBJ2-2; D might be TRBD2 (6 bases). This CDR3 has 15 amino acids. V lost 0 bases and J 8 bases, leaving 13 bases between the germline ends. CDR1 MNHNY and CDR2 SVGAGI come from the germline V gene (reference sequence). The CDR3 is CASSYSAGTGGELFF. As DNA, the CDR3 is TGTGCCAGCAGTTACTCCGCGGGAACCGGAGGGGAGCTGTTTTTT.

This clonotype occurred a few times. V usage is TRBV4-1 and J usage is TRBJ2-1, with D maybe TRBD2 (6 bases). Germline V CDR1 and CDR2: MGHRA, YSYEKL. This CDR3 region has 18 residues. Deletions cut 0 bases from V and 0 bases from J, with 15 bases between. CDR3 sequence (DNA): TGCGCCAGCAGCCAAGATCGGGGAGGCGCCAGCTCCTACAATGAGCAGTTCTTC. This sequence encodes CASSQDRGGASSYNEQFF.

This clonotype was seen more than once but under ten times. V usage is TRBV12-3 or TRBV12-4 and J usage is TRBJ2-2; 12 bases match TRBD1. The CDR3 consists of 18 residues. Trimming took 3 bases from V and 7 from J; bases not matched to a gene: 12. CDR3 DNA: TGTGCCAGCAGTTTCATCCGCTGGGGGACAGGGGGCAGCGGGGAGCTGTTTTTT. Translated, it gives CASSFIRWGTGGSGELFF.

The J gene is TRBJ1-5, the V gene TRBV10-3; no firm D call. The CDR3 consists of 13 residues. CDR1 is ENHRY and CDR2 is SYGVKD in the germline V gene. V was cut by 5 bases and J by 0 bases, with 5 bases left in between. The chain's CDR3 is CAISLGSNQPQHF. CDR3 DNA: TGTGCCATCAGTCTCGGTAGCAATCAGCCCCAGCATTTT.

This clonotype was observed a few times. The chain is built from TRBV7-3 and TRBJ2-1; 9 bases are a match to TRBD1. The length of the CDR3 is 15 residues. V lost 6 bases to trimming and J lost 4 bases; unmatched junction nucleotides: 7. The germline V gene has CDR1 SGHTA and CDR2 FQGTGA. The CDR3 sequence is CASSLQGAQYNEQFF. As DNA, the CDR3 is TGTGCCAGCAGTTTACAGGGGGCCCAGTACAATGAGCAGTTCTTC.

This chain uses TRBV3-1 with TRBJ2-3; 10 bases agree with TRBD2. V trimming: 4 bases; J trimming: 5 bases; junction bases outside the gene matches: 9. CDR3 length equals 16 residues. The germline CDR1 and CDR2 sequences are LGHDT and YNNKEL (reference sequence). The CDR3 region has the DNA TGTGCCAGCAGCCCTCTAAGCGGGGGGGCCGGAGATACGCAGTATTTT. Protein sequence: CASSPLSGGAGDTQYF.

The chain employs TRBV4-2 and TRBJ2-4; D tentatively fits TRBD1 or TRBD2 (5 bases each). Germline lookup yields CDR1 LGHNA and CDR2 YNFKEQ. V was pared by 1 base and J by 0 bases, with 16 bases between. CDR3 length equals 18 residues. The CDR3 sequence is CASSQAGQFDLAKNIQYF. The CDR3 region has the DNA TGTGCCAGCAGCCAAGCGGGGCAGTTCGATTTAGCCAAAAACATTCAGTACTTC.